The 5 T cell receptor beta chains below come from one sample, sequenced in a study of T cells in localized non-small cell lung cancer. This table comes from immunoSEQ multiplex PCR, and its TCRdb copy is limited to in-frame clones, with some not included. There are over 20,000 clones in the sample; approximately 89% occur only once, and roughly 4.1% lies in the top ten. Source: peripheral blood, taken before any cancer treatment. Receptors originate from a female donor over 55 with stage II squamous cell lung carcinoma.

This chain links TRBV7-2 with TRBJ2-7; 9 bases are a match to TRBD1. V lost 2 bases to trimming and J lost 6 bases; unmatched junction nucleotides: 14. The CDR3 runs 17 residues. Looked up from germline, CDR1 is SGHTA and CDR2 is FQGNSA. Here the CDR3 reads CASSLLYKGQGSLEQYF. CDR3 DNA: TGTGCCAGCAGCTTACTATACAAGGGACAGGGTTCTCTCGAGCAGTACTTC.

The chain employs TRBV5-1 and TRBJ2-3; possibly TRBD2 for D (5 bases). The germline gives CDR1 SGHRS, CDR2 YFSETQ. V shed 2 bases and J shed 5 bases, with 9 bases lying between them. The CDR3 consists of 13 residues. CDR3 loop: CASSFSEGDTQYF. For the CDR3, the DNA is TGCGCCAGCAGCTTTAGCGAGGGAGATACGCAGTATTTT. The variable domain in full, completed from reference TRBV5-1 and TRBJ2-3, reads KAGVTQTPRYLIKTRGQQVTLSCSPISGHRSVSWYQQTPGQGLQFLFEYFSETQRNKGNFPGRFSGRQFSNSRSEMNVSTLELGDSALYLCASSFSEGDTQYFGPGTRLTVL.

This clone has only a few counts. The chain uses TRBV18 and TRBJ1-1; 8 bases map to TRBD1. Germline V gene data show CDR1 as KGHSH and CDR2 as LQKENI. V was pared by 3 bases and J by 6 bases, with 6 bases of the junction left unmatched. The CDR3 runs 14 residues. The CDR3 nucleotides read TGTGCCAGCTCACCCACCCCAGGGGGCTCTGAAGCTTTCTTT. This sequence encodes CASSPTPGGSEAFF.

This clone has a handful of counts. The chain couples TRBV4-2 to TRBJ1-1; 7 bases line up with TRBD1. With 0 bases clipped from V and 0 bases from J, the junction kept 10 bases outside the gene matches. Germline V gene data show CDR1 as LGHNA and CDR2 as YNFKEQ. This CDR3 region has 18 residues. CDR3 region: CASSQEVGGGMMNTEAFF. CDR3 DNA: TGTGCCAGCAGCCAAGAGGTAGGGGGCGGAATGATGAACACTGAAGCTTTCTTT.

This chain connects TRBV1 to TRBJ2-5; TRBD2, the D gene given by the table, was not confirmed from the DNA. TRBV1 is a documented pseudogene. The CDR3 totals 17 residues. CDR3 sequence: CTSSQGLRGAMRETQYF. CDR3 DNA sequence: TGCACCAGCAGCCAAGGATTGCGGGGGGCGATGAGGGAGACCCAGTACTTC.